This T cell receptor (beta chain) stems from a study of blood T cell repertoires in COVID-19. Study as a whole: The study drew acute and convalescent COVID-19 samples from the United States, Italy and Spain. T cells, B-cell-depleted T cells, or PBMCs provided the cDNA or gDNA that served as material.

Germline-derived CDR1 and CDR2 are GTSNPN and SVGIG (reference sequence). The CDR3 totals 13 residues. With 2 bases removed from V and 0 bases from J, the gap between germline ends came to 8 bases. How the authors handled the data: Counts of nucleated cells, estimated from reference gene primer amplification, were obtained. TCRdb's table, derived via immunoSEQ multiplex PCR, lists solely in-frame clones and lacks some. V, J and clone size are those of that table, while D and trimming were read from the DNA. The data show about 53,000 clones, 70% to 85% seen once. Material for sequencing was peripheral blood. The genes are TRBV30 and TRBJ2-7; tentative D call: TRBD2 (5 bases). This TCR was sampled from a human donor in a cohort sampled during active COVID-19. CDR3 amino acids: CAWSLAPSYEQYF. In nucleotides, the CDR3 is TGTGCCTGGAGTCTAGCCCCCTCCTACGAGCAGTACTTC.